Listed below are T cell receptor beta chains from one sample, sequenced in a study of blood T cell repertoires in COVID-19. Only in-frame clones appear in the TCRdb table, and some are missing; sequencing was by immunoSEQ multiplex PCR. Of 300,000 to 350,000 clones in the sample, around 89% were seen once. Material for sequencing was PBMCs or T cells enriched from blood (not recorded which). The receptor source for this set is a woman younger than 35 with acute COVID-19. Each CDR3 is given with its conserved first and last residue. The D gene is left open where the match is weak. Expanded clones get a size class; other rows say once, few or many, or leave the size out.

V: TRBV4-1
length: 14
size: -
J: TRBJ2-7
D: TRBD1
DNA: TGCGCCAGCAGCCCGGGGACAGGAGGTTCCGAGCAGTACTTC
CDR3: CASSPGTGGSEQYF

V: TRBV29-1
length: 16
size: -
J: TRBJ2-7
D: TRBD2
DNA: TGCAGCGTGGACGGACTAGCGGGTACGTTATCCTACGAGCAGTACTTC
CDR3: CSVDGLAGTLSYEQYF

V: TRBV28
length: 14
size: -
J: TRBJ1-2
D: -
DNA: TGTGCCAGCAGCGGTATCCCCCTCTCCCATGGCTACACCTTC
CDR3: CASSGIPLSHGYTF

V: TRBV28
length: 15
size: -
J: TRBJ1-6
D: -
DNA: TGTGCCAGCAACCACGTACAGACATCAAATTCACCCCTCCACTTT
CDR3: CASNHVQTSNSPLHF

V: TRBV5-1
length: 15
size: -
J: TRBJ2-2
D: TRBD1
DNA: TGCGCCTCTTCTAGAGGACAGGGGGCCACCGGGGAGCTGTTTTTT
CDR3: CASSRGQGATGELFF

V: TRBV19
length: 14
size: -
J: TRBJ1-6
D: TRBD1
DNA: TGTGCCAGTAGTGCGGACAGGGACGTTTCACCCCTCCACTTT
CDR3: CASSADRDVSPLHF

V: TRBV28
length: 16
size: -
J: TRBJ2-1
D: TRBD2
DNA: TGTGCCAGCAGTCGTGGGGAGGGCCTTCGTGGCAATGAGCAGTTCTTC
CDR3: CASSRGEGLRGNEQFF

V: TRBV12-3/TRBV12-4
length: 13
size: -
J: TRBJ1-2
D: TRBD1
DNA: TGTGCCAGCTATGACAGGGGAAACTATGGCTACACCTTC
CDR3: CASYDRGNYGYTF

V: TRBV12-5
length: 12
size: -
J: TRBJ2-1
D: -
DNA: TGTGCTAGTGGTTTAGGGGTTTTTGAGCAGTTCTTC
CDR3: CASGLGVFEQFF

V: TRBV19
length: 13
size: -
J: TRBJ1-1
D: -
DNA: TGTGCCAGTACCCCCGTGGCCAACACTGAAGCTTTCTTT
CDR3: CASTPVANTEAFF

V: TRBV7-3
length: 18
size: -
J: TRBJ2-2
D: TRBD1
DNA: TGTGCCAGCAGCGGTCCGGGACAGGGTTTGGGGAACACCGGGGAGCTGTTTTTT
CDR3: CASSGPGQGLGNTGELFF

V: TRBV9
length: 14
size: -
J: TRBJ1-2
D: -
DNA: TGTGCCAGCAGCGTAGGGGGTGTAGGGGGAGGCTACACCTTC
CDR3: CASSVGGVGGGYTF

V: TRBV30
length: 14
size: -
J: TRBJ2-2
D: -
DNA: TGTGCCTGGACCCCGGGAGTGGGCACCGGGGAGCTGTTTTTT
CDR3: CAWTPGVGTGELFF

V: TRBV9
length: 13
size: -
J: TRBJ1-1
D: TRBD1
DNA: TGTGCCAGCGGGGGGACAGTGAACACTGAAGCTTTCTTT
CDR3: CASGGTVNTEAFF

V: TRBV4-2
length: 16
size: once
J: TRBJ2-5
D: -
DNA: TGTGCCAGCAGCCGACCGACTAGTGGGCCCCAAGAGACCCAGTACTTC
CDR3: CASSRPTSGPQETQYF

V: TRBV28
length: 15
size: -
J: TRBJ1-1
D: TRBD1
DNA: TGTGCCAGCAGGATGACAGGGGGCATGAACACTGAAGCTTTCTTT
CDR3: CASRMTGGMNTEAFF